Listed below are T cell receptor beta chains from one sample, sequenced in a study of T cells expressing NK-cell markers. TCRdb reworked the 5' RACE reads into one entry per CDR3 protein, no DNA. The repertoire shows about 370,000 distinct CDR3 sequences; the top ten hold around 10%. The source material was blood T cells: a sorted CD56 or NKG2C T cell subset, CD4+ or CD8+ T cells, or bulk PBMC T cells (not recorded which). The receptors were gathered from a woman aged 45-60 years in good health. CDR3s include the opening cysteine and the closing phenylalanine or tryptophan. Each record gives: V gene, J gene, CDR3 protein.

V gene: TRBV6-5
J gene: TRBJ2-7
CDR3 protein: CASSLGPGLRKYEQYF

V gene: TRBV30
J gene: TRBJ2-4
CDR3 protein: CAWSNRANIQYF

V gene: TRBV20-1
J gene: TRBJ2-7
CDR3 protein: CSASRDSGHYEQYF

V gene: TRBV7-8
J gene: TRBJ2-3
CDR3 protein: CASSPVWKPVLGADTQYF

V gene: TRBV29-1
J gene: TRBJ2-1
CDR3 protein: CSVDRGGGSYNEQFF

V gene: TRBV7-8
J gene: TRBJ2-1
CDR3 protein: CASSSYRLGQFNEQFF

V gene: TRBV4-1
J gene: TRBJ2-2
CDR3 protein: CASSQVLAGVLTGELFF

V gene: TRBV7-8
J gene: TRBJ1-1
CDR3 protein: CASGGQGGLNTEAFF

V gene: TRBV9
J gene: TRBJ2-1
CDR3 protein: CASSPFGSYNEQFF

V gene: TRBV12-3/TRBV12-4
J gene: TRBJ1-6
CDR3 protein: CASSLWEGNSPLHF

V gene: TRBV7-7
J gene: TRBJ2-1
CDR3 protein: CASSLGEGSYNEQFF

V gene: TRBV3-1
J gene: TRBJ2-1
CDR3 protein: CASSQEGSGSKTRFF

V gene: TRBV6-6
J gene: TRBJ2-7
CDR3 protein: CASIRETALYEQYF

V gene: TRBV7-3
J gene: TRBJ2-2
CDR3 protein: CASSLSPGTGELFF

V gene: TRBV6-6
J gene: TRBJ2-2
CDR3 protein: CASKSPGQTTGELFF

V gene: TRBV12-3/TRBV12-4
J gene: TRBJ1-5
CDR3 protein: CASSPGAWDQPQHF

V gene: TRBV7-9
J gene: TRBJ2-3
CDR3 protein: CASSLEGGSGWDTQYF

V gene: TRBV7-9
J gene: TRBJ1-3
CDR3 protein: CASSLPEQGAYTIYF

V gene: TRBV4-1
J gene: TRBJ2-1
CDR3 protein: CASSQGDSRHNEQFF

V gene: TRBV27
J gene: TRBJ2-1
CDR3 protein: CASSLRGLYYNEQFF

V gene: TRBV6-1
J gene: TRBJ2-3
CDR3 protein: CASRALAGGSTDTQYF

V gene: TRBV5-1
J gene: TRBJ2-3
CDR3 protein: CASSSAGATTDTQYF

V gene: TRBV4-1
J gene: TRBJ1-2
CDR3 protein: CASSRTGIGYTF

V gene: TRBV20-1
J gene: TRBJ2-5
CDR3 protein: CSAAPGQGGVTQYF

V gene: TRBV12-3/TRBV12-4
J gene: TRBJ1-2
CDR3 protein: CASTWTAGYGYTF

V gene: TRBV4-2
J gene: TRBJ2-4
CDR3 protein: CASSQEEWLAKNIQYF

V gene: TRBV12-3/TRBV12-4
J gene: TRBJ2-3
CDR3 protein: CASSIYGSYSTDTQYF

V gene: TRBV5-1
J gene: TRBJ2-2
CDR3 protein: CASSLARLNTGELFF

V gene: TRBV5-1
J gene: TRBJ2-7
CDR3 protein: CASSLKSPGQGGSYEQYF

V gene: TRBV12-3/TRBV12-4
J gene: TRBJ1-1
CDR3 protein: CASTPVKGLNTEAFF

V gene: TRBV4-1
J gene: TRBJ1-2
CDR3 protein: CASREGYARDGYTF

V gene: TRBV4-2
J gene: TRBJ2-3
CDR3 protein: CASSQAGGVGLAGGNTDTQYF

V gene: TRBV29-1
J gene: TRBJ2-1
CDR3 protein: CSGRQSNEQFF

V gene: TRBV11-2
J gene: TRBJ2-1
CDR3 protein: CASSPPNTEQFF

V gene: TRBV6-5
J gene: TRBJ1-1
CDR3 protein: CASSYSVGGSTEAFF

V gene: TRBV4-1
J gene: TRBJ2-1
CDR3 protein: CASSRQVPGGGSSYNEQFF

V gene: TRBV5-1
J gene: TRBJ2-1
CDR3 protein: CASSLVSQEQFF

V gene: TRBV7-9
J gene: TRBJ2-7
CDR3 protein: CASGKQSSYEQYF